This is a list of T cell receptor beta chains from one sample in a study of identical twins. One entry per CDR3 protein, called by TCRdb with MiXCR from the 5' RACE reads. The repertoire holds approximately 600,000 distinct CDR3 sequences, roughly 7.2% seen once, with 1.6% in the top ten. This same sample was also part of a study on yellow fever vaccine responses in identical twins.

The sample was PBMCs. These receptors originate from a woman between 18 and 29 years old in good health. Both conserved end residues are part of each CDR3. D genes are given only for firm matches. Some rows have no size entry. The others give once, few or many, or a class for an expanded clone.

D gene: -
CDR3 length: 14
clone size: -
V gene: TRBV18
J gene: TRBJ2-5
CDR3 DNA: TGTGCCAGCTCATCCCGGGGAGCAGGAGAGACCCAGTACTTC
CDR3 protein: CASSSRGAGETQYF

D gene: TRBD1
CDR3 length: 16
clone size: few
V gene: TRBV14
J gene: TRBJ2-3
CDR3 DNA: TGTGCCAGCAGCCAAGCCCCGGGACAGGGCACAGATACGCAGTATTTT
CDR3 protein: CASSQAPGQGTDTQYF

D gene: -
CDR3 length: 14
clone size: -
V gene: TRBV2
J gene: TRBJ2-4
CDR3 DNA: TGTGCCAGCAGTGAACACGTAGCCAAAAACATTCAGTACTTC
CDR3 protein: CASSEHVAKNIQYF

D gene: -
CDR3 length: 16
clone size: -
V gene: TRBV12-3/TRBV12-4
J gene: TRBJ2-1
CDR3 DNA: TGTGCCAGCAGTTTAGGGGACCGGGACTTCAACAATGAGCAGTTCTTC
CDR3 protein: CASSLGDRDFNNEQFF

D gene: -
CDR3 length: 15
clone size: -
V gene: TRBV20-1
J gene: TRBJ2-1
CDR3 DNA: TGCAGTGCTTCCCAGGGGGGGAGCTCCTACAATGAGCAGTTCTTC
CDR3 protein: CSASQGGSSYNEQFF

D gene: -
CDR3 length: 18
clone size: many
V gene: TRBV5-1
J gene: TRBJ2-1
CDR3 DNA: TGCGCCAGCAGTTACGGTTTAAAGAGCAGGGCCTCCTACAATGAGCAGTTCTTC
CDR3 protein: CASSYGLKSRASYNEQFF

D gene: -
CDR3 length: 15
clone size: many
V gene: TRBV6-5
J gene: TRBJ2-2
CDR3 DNA: TGTGCCAGCAGTTTGGGCAGCGCAGTCACCGGGGAGCTGTTTTTT
CDR3 protein: CASSLGSAVTGELFF

D gene: -
CDR3 length: 14
clone size: -
V gene: TRBV27
J gene: TRBJ1-4
CDR3 DNA: TGTGCCAGCAGCCGACCAGGGGAGAATGAAAAACTGTTTTTT
CDR3 protein: CASSRPGENEKLFF

D gene: TRBD2
CDR3 length: 14
clone size: -
V gene: TRBV10-3
J gene: TRBJ2-7
CDR3 DNA: TGTGCCATCAGTGAGTCAAACCTCGGGGGGGAGCAGTACTTC
CDR3 protein: CAISESNLGGEQYF

D gene: -
CDR3 length: 12
clone size: few
V gene: TRBV7-3
J gene: TRBJ2-2
CDR3 DNA: TGTGCCAGCAGCTTCCTCGGTGGGGAGCTGTTTTTT
CDR3 protein: CASSFLGGELFF

D gene: -
CDR3 length: 12
clone size: many
V gene: TRBV29-1
J gene: TRBJ2-2
CDR3 DNA: TGCAGCGTTCCGGCAGGACAGTCCGGGCTGTTTTTT
CDR3 protein: CSVPAGQSGLFF

D gene: -
CDR3 length: 14
clone size: many
V gene: TRBV2
J gene: TRBJ2-1
CDR3 DNA: TGTGCCAGCAGTGGACTAGTCTCCTACAATGAGCAGTTCTTC
CDR3 protein: CASSGLVSYNEQFF

D gene: TRBD2
CDR3 length: 14
clone size: -
V gene: TRBV7-8
J gene: TRBJ2-3
CDR3 DNA: TGTGCCAGCAGCGCCGGGACTACCACAGATACGCAGTATTTT
CDR3 protein: CASSAGTTTDTQYF

D gene: -
CDR3 length: 15
clone size: few
V gene: TRBV20-1
J gene: TRBJ2-1
CDR3 DNA: TGCAGTGCTAGAGCCGGGAGTGGGACTTACAATGAGCAGTTCTTC
CDR3 protein: CSARAGSGTYNEQFF

D gene: TRBD1
CDR3 length: 16
clone size: few
V gene: TRBV7-6
J gene: TRBJ2-2
CDR3 DNA: TGTGCCAGCAGCTTGGGGACAGCTATGAACACCGGGGAGCTGTTTTTT
CDR3 protein: CASSLGTAMNTGELFF

D gene: TRBD2
CDR3 length: 15
clone size: -
V gene: TRBV12-3/TRBV12-4
J gene: TRBJ2-2
CDR3 DNA: TGTGCCAGCAGACCTAGCGGCAAGGGCACCGGGGAGCTGTTTTTT
CDR3 protein: CASRPSGKGTGELFF

D gene: -
CDR3 length: 15
clone size: many
V gene: TRBV10-3
J gene: TRBJ2-1
CDR3 DNA: TGTGCCATCAGTGATCGAGGTGCCCATGACAATGAGCAGTTCTTC
CDR3 protein: CAISDRGAHDNEQFF

D gene: -
CDR3 length: 14
clone size: few
V gene: TRBV29-1
J gene: TRBJ2-2
CDR3 DNA: TGCAGCGTTAGGAGCGGGTTGAACACCGGGGAGCTGTTTTTT
CDR3 protein: CSVRSGLNTGELFF

D gene: -
CDR3 length: 14
clone size: few
V gene: TRBV7-9
J gene: TRBJ1-1
CDR3 DNA: TGTGCCAGCAGCCCAGGGGTCTGGAACACTGAAGCTTTCTTT
CDR3 protein: CASSPGVWNTEAFF

D gene: -
CDR3 length: 18
clone size: -
V gene: TRBV6-5
J gene: TRBJ2-1
CDR3 DNA: TGTGCCAGCAGTTACTCGATTACGGGTTGGGGGCCTTACAATGAGCAGTTCTTC
CDR3 protein: CASSYSITGWGPYNEQFF

D gene: TRBD1
CDR3 length: 14
clone size: -
V gene: TRBV6-1
J gene: TRBJ2-1
CDR3 DNA: TGTGCCAGCGGCGGGACAGGGAGCTACAATGAGCAGTTCTTC
CDR3 protein: CASGGTGSYNEQFF

D gene: TRBD2
CDR3 length: 18
clone size: -
V gene: TRBV24-1
J gene: TRBJ2-1
CDR3 DNA: TGTGCCACCAGTGAACCTAGCTACGGGACTAGCCCCTACAATGAGCAGTTCTTC
CDR3 protein: CATSEPSYGTSPYNEQFF

D gene: -
CDR3 length: 14
clone size: -
V gene: TRBV27
J gene: TRBJ2-7
CDR3 DNA: TGTGCCAGCAGTTTAATCCGGGGATCCTACGAGCAGTACTTC
CDR3 protein: CASSLIRGSYEQYF

D gene: TRBD1
CDR3 length: 17
clone size: few
V gene: TRBV5-1
J gene: TRBJ2-2
CDR3 DNA: TGCGCCAGCAGCCGCCGCACCGGGACAGCGAACACCGGGGAGCTGTTTTTT
CDR3 protein: CASSRRTGTANTGELFF

D gene: -
CDR3 length: 16
clone size: -
V gene: TRBV5-1
J gene: TRBJ2-3
CDR3 DNA: TGCGCCAGCAGCCGGCTGACCGGGCCGGGCACAGATACGCAGTATTTT
CDR3 protein: CASSRLTGPGTDTQYF

D gene: TRBD2
CDR3 length: 17
clone size: many
V gene: TRBV3-1
J gene: TRBJ2-3
CDR3 DNA: TGTGCCAGCAGCCATAGCGGGACTCTCTTAGTCACAGATACGCAGTATTTT
CDR3 protein: CASSHSGTLLVTDTQYF

D gene: -
CDR3 length: 14
clone size: -
V gene: TRBV3-1
J gene: TRBJ2-5
CDR3 DNA: TGTGCCAGCAGCCAACTAGAGGCCGGACCATTAAGGTACTTC
CDR3 protein: CASSQLEAGPLRYF

D gene: TRBD2
CDR3 length: 17
clone size: once
V gene: TRBV7-8
J gene: TRBJ2-1
CDR3 DNA: TGTGCCAGCAGCGCGGGACTAGCGGGAGGACCCTACAATGAGCAGTTCTTC
CDR3 protein: CASSAGLAGGPYNEQFF

D gene: TRBD2
CDR3 length: 14
clone size: few
V gene: TRBV7-6
J gene: TRBJ2-7
CDR3 DNA: TGTGCCAGCACCCGACTAGCGGGAGAGGACGAGCAGTACTTC
CDR3 protein: CASTRLAGEDEQYF

D gene: TRBD1
CDR3 length: 12
clone size: -
V gene: TRBV6-1
J gene: TRBJ2-5
CDR3 DNA: TGTGCCAGCAGAAAGGGGGCAGAGACCCAGTACTTC
CDR3 protein: CASRKGAETQYF

D gene: TRBD2
CDR3 length: 17
clone size: many
V gene: TRBV5-6
J gene: TRBJ2-1
CDR3 DNA: TGTGCCAGCAGCCCAAAGGGACTAGCGGGAGTTCACAATGAGCAGTTCTTC
CDR3 protein: CASSPKGLAGVHNEQFF

D gene: -
CDR3 length: 17
clone size: few
V gene: TRBV27
J gene: TRBJ2-3
CDR3 DNA: TGTGCCAGCAGTCCCCGAGGGGCCCGCCTAGGGACAGATACGCAGTATTTT
CDR3 protein: CASSPRGARLGTDTQYF

D gene: -
CDR3 length: 15
clone size: many
V gene: TRBV3-1
J gene: TRBJ2-1
CDR3 DNA: TGTGCCAGCAGCCAAGGGGCTACCTCCTACAATGAGCAGTTCTTC
CDR3 protein: CASSQGATSYNEQFF

D gene: TRBD2
CDR3 length: 16
clone size: few
V gene: TRBV5-1
J gene: TRBJ2-3
CDR3 DNA: TGCGCCAGCAGCTCAGAAGCGGGAGGGCCACCTTATACGCAGTATTTT
CDR3 protein: CASSSEAGGPPYTQYF

D gene: -
CDR3 length: 15
clone size: -
V gene: TRBV18
J gene: TRBJ2-1
CDR3 DNA: TGTGCCAGCTCAGCTCCCGGGACAACTTACAATGTGCAGTTCTTC
CDR3 protein: CASSAPGTTYNVQFF

D gene: TRBD1
CDR3 length: 14
clone size: many
V gene: TRBV20-1
J gene: TRBJ2-7
CDR3 DNA: TGCAGTGCCACCGGGACAGGGGTTTCCTACGAGCAGTACTTC
CDR3 protein: CSATGTGVSYEQYF

D gene: -
CDR3 length: 16
clone size: -
V gene: TRBV20-1
J gene: TRBJ2-2
CDR3 DNA: TGCAGTGCTAGACAGGCGGGAACCACGAACACCGGGGAGCTGTTTTTT
CDR3 protein: CSARQAGTTNTGELFF

D gene: -
CDR3 length: 18
clone size: -
V gene: TRBV4-1
J gene: TRBJ1-1
CDR3 DNA: TGCGCCAGCAGCCAATTCAGGGGAGACGATCTCGAGGACTCTGAAGCTTTCTTT
CDR3 protein: CASSQFRGDDLEDSEAFF

D gene: TRBD2
CDR3 length: 16
clone size: few
V gene: TRBV3-1
J gene: TRBJ2-3
CDR3 DNA: TGTGCCAGCAGCCAAGAGACGGGACTAGCTTGGGATACGCAGTATTTT
CDR3 protein: CASSQETGLAWDTQYF

D gene: -
CDR3 length: 14
clone size: -
V gene: TRBV3-1
J gene: TRBJ2-3
CDR3 DNA: TGTGCCAGCAGCCAGGTAGGGAGGAGAGATACGCAGTATTTT
CDR3 protein: CASSQVGRRDTQYF

D gene: -
CDR3 length: 16
clone size: -
V gene: TRBV15
J gene: TRBJ2-5
CDR3 DNA: TGTGCCACCAGCAGAGATACGAGTACAGGGTTAGAGACCCAGTACTTC
CDR3 protein: CATSRDTSTGLETQYF

D gene: TRBD1
CDR3 length: 14
clone size: -
V gene: TRBV24-1
J gene: TRBJ1-1
CDR3 DNA: TGTGCCACCAGTGACACAGGGGGTGGCACTGAAGCTTTCTTT
CDR3 protein: CATSDTGGGTEAFF

D gene: TRBD2
CDR3 length: 16
clone size: -
V gene: TRBV28
J gene: TRBJ2-7
CDR3 DNA: TGTGCCAGCAGCGAATCTCGGGCGGGAGGATCCTACGAGCAGTACTTC
CDR3 protein: CASSESRAGGSYEQYF

D gene: -
CDR3 length: 17
clone size: -
V gene: TRBV9
J gene: TRBJ1-1
CDR3 DNA: TGTGCCAGCAGCGTAGGTATAGGGGGTAGAGGGGGGACTGAAGCTTTCTTT
CDR3 protein: CASSVGIGGRGGTEAFF

D gene: TRBD2
CDR3 length: 16
clone size: few
V gene: TRBV12-3/TRBV12-4
J gene: TRBJ2-1
CDR3 DNA: TGTGCCAGCAGCCCGACTAGCGGGGACGGGTACAATGAGCAGTTCTTC
CDR3 protein: CASSPTSGDGYNEQFF

D gene: -
CDR3 length: 14
clone size: many
V gene: TRBV12-3/TRBV12-4
J gene: TRBJ1-2
CDR3 DNA: TGTGCCAGCAGTCGCTCTTCGTCAGGGAAGGGCTACACCTTC
CDR3 protein: CASSRSSSGKGYTF